Listed below are T cell receptor beta chains from one sample, sequenced in a study of shared T cell receptors in the human thymus. Sequenced by immunoSEQ multiplex PCR; TCRdb stores in-frame clones only, minus some. Of around 730,000 clones in the sample, 70% to 90% were seen once. This sample also belongs to another study, concerning human thymus T cells.

Material: thymocytes. These receptors were taken from a girl under three years old with a congenital heart defect. The CDR3 runs from the conserved cysteine through the conserved F or W. The D gene is left open where the match is weak. Size tells how often a clone was seen (once, few, many) or the class of an expanded clone, and some rows leave it out.

TRBJ2-2	TRBV19	NA	TRBD1	CASTPRTGGTGELFF	TGTGCCAGTACCCCCCGGACAGGGGGCACCGGGGAGCTGTTTTTT
TRBJ1-1	TRBV29-1	NA	NA	CSVDSGGVDRLNTEAFF	TGCAGCGTTGATTCGGGGGGGGTCGACAGGCTAAACACTGAAGCTTTCTTT
TRBJ2-2	TRBV27	NA	TRBD1	CASSLAPGTGAGELFF	TGTGCCAGCAGTTTAGCCCCCGGGACAGGGGCCGGGGAGCTGTTTTTT
TRBJ1-2	TRBV27	NA	TRBD1	CASSPDREPHYGYTF	TGTGCCAGCAGTCCAGACAGGGAACCCCACTATGGCTACACCTTC
TRBJ1-1	TRBV19	few	NA	CATRENTEAFF	TGTGCCACCAGGGAAAACACTGAAGCTTTCTTT
TRBJ2-7	TRBV14	once	NA	CASSQDQALAYEQYF	TGTGCCAGCAGCCAAGACCAGGCGCTCGCCTACGAGCAGTACTTC
TRBJ1-5	TRBV5-1	NA	NA	CARHQGHSNQPQHF	TGCGCCAGGCATCAGGGGCATAGCAATCAGCCCCAGCATTTT
TRBJ1-1	TRBV18	NA	NA	CASSPEGRVGTEAFF	TGTGCCAGCTCACCGGAGGGCCGCGTGGGCACTGAAGCTTTCTTT
TRBJ2-2	TRBV5-1	few	TRBD1	CASSDQDRAPGELFF	TGCGCCAGCAGCGACCAGGACAGGGCTCCCGGGGAGCTGTTTTTT
TRBJ1-1	TRBV7-6	NA	NA	CASSSGGPLNTEAFF	TGTGCCAGCAGCTCCGGGGGGCCTCTGAACACTGAAGCTTTCTTT
TRBJ2-5	TRBV12-5	NA	NA	CASGSDRHEGETQYF	TGTGCTAGTGGTTCCGACAGGCACGAGGGAGAGACCCAGTACTTC
TRBJ2-7	TRBV5-6	once	NA	CASSPVGDTHEQYF	TGTGCCAGCAGCCCGGTAGGGGACACCCACGAGCAGTACTTC
TRBJ1-6	TRBV5-5	few	NA	CASTGSSILLPLHF	TGTGCCAGTACAGGGAGCTCCATCCTTCTTCCCCTCCACTTT
TRBJ1-5	TRBV4-1	NA	NA	CASSQGAQPQHF	TGCGCCAGCAGCCAAGGGGCTCAGCCCCAGCATTTT
TRBJ1-2	TRBV2	NA	TRBD1	CASREDRGRTECYGYTF	TGTGCCAGCAGGGAGGACAGGGGCCGCACCGAATGCTATGGCTACACCTTC
TRBJ1-2	TRBV4-1	NA	NA	CASSTRGRVSGYTF	TGCGCCAGCAGCACCAGGGGCCGGGTGTCTGGCTACACCTTC
TRBJ2-1	TRBV7-6	NA	NA	CASSLTPPRSSYNEQFF	TGTGCCAGCAGCTTAACCCCCCCCCGTAGCTCCTACAATGAGCAGTTCTTC
TRBJ1-1	TRBV9	NA	TRBD1	CASSDRTGGVIKAFF	TGTGCCAGCAGCGATCGGACAGGGGGCGTAATAAAAGCTTTCTTT
TRBJ1-3	TRBV5-4	few	NA	CASSLEAQGNTIYF	TGTGCCAGCAGCTTGGAGGCACAGGGAAACACCATATATTTT
TRBJ2-5	TRBV6-1	NA	TRBD2	CASSEPGAERGKGETQYF	TGTGCCAGCAGTGAACCTGGGGCCGAGCGGGGAAAGGGAGAGACCCAGTACTTC
TRBJ1-1	TRBV5-6	NA	NA	CASSLVKEGGEAFF	TGTGCCAGCAGCTTGGTTAAAGAGGGCGGTGAAGCTTTCTTT
TRBJ2-3	TRBV7-2	once	NA	CASSPWGEQSTDTQYF	TGTGCCAGCAGCCCGTGGGGGGAACAGAGCACAGATACGCAGTATTTT
TRBJ1-2	TRBV30	NA	NA	CAWRRNYGYTF	TGTGCCTGGAGACGGAACTATGGCTACACCTTC